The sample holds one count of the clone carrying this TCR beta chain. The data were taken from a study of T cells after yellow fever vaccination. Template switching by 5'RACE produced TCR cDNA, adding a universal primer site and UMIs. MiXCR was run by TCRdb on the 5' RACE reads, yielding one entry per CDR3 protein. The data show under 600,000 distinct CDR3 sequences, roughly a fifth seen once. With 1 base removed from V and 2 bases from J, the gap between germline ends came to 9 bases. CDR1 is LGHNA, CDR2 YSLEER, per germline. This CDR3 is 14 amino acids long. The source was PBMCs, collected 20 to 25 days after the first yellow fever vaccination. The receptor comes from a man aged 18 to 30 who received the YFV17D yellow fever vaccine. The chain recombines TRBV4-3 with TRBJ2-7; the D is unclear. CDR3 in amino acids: CASSQVGSAYEQYF. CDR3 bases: TGCGCCAGCAGCCAAGTTGGCTCCGCCTACGAGCAGTACTTC.